This T cell receptor beta chain was observed in a study of T cell responses to AZD1222 COVID-19 vaccine. Notes on the study in general: Spike was spanned by vaccine-associated CD4 TCRs, with dominance at 160-218 and 743-854. Elevations in Spike-specific TCR breadth and depth followed administration of two AZD1222 doses.

V gave up 4 bases and J gave up 6 bases, with 13 bases separating them. The germline gives CDR1 SGHDT, CDR2 YYEEEE. This CDR3 is 13 amino acids long. Clones were sequenced by immunoSEQ multiplex PCR, and TCRdb holds only the in-frame ones, with some missing. The sample holds over 140,000 clones. On this clone: Its antigen is still unknown.

The chain uses TRBV5-6 and TRBJ1-1; D may be TRBD1 (6 bases). The TCR comes from an adult in good health. The sample consisted of peripheral blood. CDR3 in DNA: TGTGCCAGCAGCCCGGCAGGGGTCGCTGAAGCTTTCTTT. Protein: CASSPAGVAEAFF.